What follows describes a single TCR beta chain. Its antigen is still unknown. Base qualities are not at hand, and no much larger clone is one base apart. The entry originates in a study of blood T cell repertoires in COVID-19 (dated by TCRdb to the early 2020s). Turning to the overall study: The collaborator samples originated in the United States, Italy and Spain and spanned the acute and convalescent phases of COVID-19. The material from the prospective study consisted of cDNA or gDNA derived from T cells, B-cell-depleted T cells, or PBMCs. The dataset comprised deeply sampled blood TCRbeta repertoires from subjects exposed to, actively infected with, or recovered from COVID-19. A freely available public database, intended as a resource for researchers studying the immune response to SARS-CoV-2, is where the repertoires were released. Samples were obtained from the ongoing ImmuneRACE study (first 160 participants) and from 1,000 to 1,500 subjects provided by 6 global collaborators. A de-identified subject ID, COVID-19 status, age in years and sex were almost always included in the sample metadata. Where available, HLA class I and class II types were obtained from metadata supplied by the sample provider rather than from assay-based typing.

TCRbeta CDR3 regions were amplified from genomic DNA using the immunoSEQ Assay, a bias-controlled multiplex PCR. The study's own analysis went as follows. Within the assay, amplification of reference gene primers was used to estimate how many nucleated cells each sample contained. To quantify the absolute abundance of each unique TCRbeta CDR3 rearrangement, sequence reads were collapsed and filtered. For each sample, productive Simpson clonality was calculated by taking the square root of Simpson's diversity index across productive rearrangements. Here the immuneACCESS table is served through TCRdb, limited to in-frame sequences with V and J called. Missing clones are a known gap in these copies; in checked studies unresolved V genes cover under half, and the rest lacks a known reason. The V and J calls and the clone size are those of that table, but D and trimming were determined from the DNA. The sample table contains 60,000 to 85,000 clones; only one count was recorded for 90% of them. The top ten hold approximately 1.5% of the sample.

Summary of the overall study and its limitations: The quantity of clinical and demographic metadata differed by source and by participant and was supplied without curation.

Collaborating institutions collected whole blood in K2EDTA tubes following their own protocols. Collaborator samples were shipped for TCRbeta analysis as frozen whole blood, isolated PBMCs, or DNA extracted from either sample type. The clonotype was recovered from a man aged 50 or older with acute or convalescent COVID-19. Sequencing was done on a sample of peripheral blood.

The CDR3 sequence is CSFRGLVSTDTQYF. The bases read TGCAGCTTCAGGGGCCTAGTATCCACAGATACGCAGTATTTT. The sequence links TRBV29-1 to TRBJ2-3; the best D guess is TRBD1, with 6 bases matching. The CDR3 runs 14 amino acids, cysteine and phenylalanine included. The sequence is cut down to CDR3 DNA, 42 bases in frame from base 1. CDR1 and CDR2 (SQVTM, ANQGSEA) derive from the germline V gene. V was cut back by 8 bases and J by 2 bases, leaving a gap of 17 bases between them.